Listed below are T cell receptor beta chains from one sample, sequenced in a study of shared clonotypes between healthy human individuals. Sequencing was performed with immunoSEQ multiplex PCR; in TCRdb, only in-frame clones are kept and a portion is missing. The sample records around 1.9 million clones, over 85% being singletons. The sample taken for sequencing was naive CD8+ T cells from PBMCs. These receptors all stem from a man between 18 and 35 years old in good health. Some clones in this sample may be carry-over from other donors' samples. CDR3s include the opening cysteine and the closing phenylalanine or tryptophan. D genes are given only for firm matches. The size field is filled for only some rows; it gives once, few, many or a size class.

>TRBV30|TRBJ1-2|TRBD1|-
CAWLWGQEIYGYTF
TGTGCCTGGCTCTGGGGACAGGAAATCTATGGCTACACCTTC
>TRBV27|TRBJ2-5|-|-
CASSLFGRDGTQYF
TGTGCCAGCAGTTTATTCGGCAGGGATGGGACCCAGTACTTC
>TRBV7-9|TRBJ2-5|-|-
CASSLEGIQETQYF
TGTGCCAGCAGCTTAGAAGGGATCCAAGAGACCCAGTACTTC
>TRBV6-5|TRBJ1-2|-|-
CASSWTEDNYGYTF
TGTGCCAGCAGTTGGACGGAGGATAACTATGGCTACACCTTC
>TRBV7-8|TRBJ1-2|-|-
CASSSLTDVYGYTF
TGTGCCAGCAGCTCCCTGACAGATGTATATGGCTACACCTTC
>TRBV28|TRBJ1-5|-|-
CASSTDRSNQPQHF
TGTGCCAGCAGTACGGACAGATCCAATCAGCCCCAGCATTTT
>TRBV27|TRBJ1-2|-|few
CASSDEKVGYTF
TGTGCCAGCAGTGATGAGAAGGTTGGCTACACCTTC
>TRBV10-1|TRBJ2-7|TRBD2|-
CASSKREGSEQYF
TGCGCCAGCAGTAAACGGGAGGGGAGCGAGCAGTACTTC
>TRBV12-5|TRBJ1-1|-|-
CASGLLGEGEAFF
TGTGCTAGTGGTTTGTTAGGGGAGGGTGAAGCTTTCTTT
>TRBV28|TRBJ1-3|-|-
CASTLDHTPWNTIYF
TGTGCCAGCACCCTCGATCACACCCCCTGGAACACCATATATTTT
>TRBV9|TRBJ2-1|TRBD2|-
CASSAPGLGSYNEQFF
TGTGCCAGCAGCGCCCCGGGACTAGGCTCCTACAATGAGCAGTTCTTC
>TRBV29-1|TRBJ1-1|-|-
CSVGFQSKAEAFF
TGCAGCGTTGGGTTCCAATCGAAAGCTGAAGCTTTCTTT
>TRBV30|TRBJ2-1|TRBD2|-
CAFPAGGPYNEQFF
TGTGCCTTCCCAGCGGGAGGCCCCTACAATGAGCAGTTCTTC
>TRBV19|TRBJ2-1|-|-
CASNQEVGLYNEQFF
TGTGCCAGTAATCAGGAGGTAGGGCTATACAATGAGCAGTTCTTC
>TRBV28|TRBJ1-1|-|-
CASSPMRGALLAAFF
TGTGCCAGCAGCCCTATGAGGGGGGCGCTGCTCGCGGCTTTCTTT
>TRBV4-1|TRBJ2-7|-|-
CASSQDPREQYF
TGCGCCAGCAGCCAAGATCCCCGAGAGCAGTACTTC
>TRBV4-1|TRBJ2-1|-|-
CASTTREVGFNEQFF
TGCGCCAGCACCACAAGGGAGGTGGGTTTTAATGAGCAGTTCTTC
>TRBV7-3|TRBJ2-3|TRBD2|-
CASSGGTSVLADTQYF
TGTGCCAGCAGCGGCGGGACTAGCGTCTTGGCAGATACGCAGTATTTT
>TRBV5-4|TRBJ1-1|-|-
CASSLEQMNTEAFF
TGTGCCAGCAGCTTGGAACAGATGAACACTGAAGCTTTCTTT
>TRBV2|TRBJ2-3|-|-
CASTPTQDTQYF
TGTGCCAGCACCCCCACTCAAGATACGCAGTATTTT
>TRBV30|TRBJ2-7|-|-
CAWSSVVAGLGEQYF
TGTGCCTGGAGCTCGGTTGTCGCGGGACTGGGGGAGCAGTACTTC
>TRBV29-1|TRBJ2-1|-|-
CSVEFQESYNEQFF
TGCAGCGTTGAATTCCAGGAATCCTACAATGAGCAGTTCTTC
>TRBV9|TRBJ2-2|-|-
CASSVGDGSGELFF
TGTGCCAGCAGCGTAGGGGATGGCAGTGGGGAGCTGTTTTTT
>TRBV27|TRBJ2-1|-|-
CASGQGWEQFF
TGTGCCAGCGGCCAGGGGTGGGAGCAGTTCTTC
>TRBV4-1|TRBJ1-4|-|-
CASSENEIALARNEKLFF
TGCGCCAGCAGCGAGAACGAAATAGCGCTTGCCCGAAATGAAAAACTGTTTTTT
>TRBV4-3|TRBJ1-5|-|-
CASSQDRSTGLQPQHF
TGCGCCAGCAGCCAAGATCGGAGTACAGGGCTTCAGCCCCAGCATTTT
>TRBV2|TRBJ2-5|TRBD1|-
CASSEGQGARETQYF
TGTGCCAGCAGTGAGGGACAGGGGGCGAGAGAGACCCAGTACTTC
>TRBV9|TRBJ2-7|-|-
CASSVGVHSYEQYF
TGTGCCAGCAGCGTAGGTGTCCACTCCTACGAGCAGTACTTC
>TRBV4-1|TRBJ2-7|TRBD2|-
CASSHSGTSGSSGSYEQYF
TGCGCCAGCAGCCATTCCGGGACTAGCGGGAGTAGCGGCTCCTACGAGCAGTACTTC
>TRBV10-3|TRBJ2-6|TRBD1|-
CAISEFRLGQGASGANVLTF
TGTGCCATCAGTGAGTTTAGATTGGGACAGGGGGCTTCTGGGGCCAACGTCCTGACTTTC
>TRBV4-3|TRBJ1-1|-|-
CASSQVWGPNTEAFF
TGCGCCAGCAGCCAAGTGTGGGGCCCGAACACTGAAGCTTTCTTT
>TRBV5-6|TRBJ1-5|-|-
CASSESRANQPQHF
TGTGCCAGCAGCGAAAGCCGAGCCAATCAGCCCCAGCATTTT
>TRBV7-9|TRBJ2-1|-|-
CASSLAQRTYNEQFF
TGTGCCAGCAGCTTAGCGCAGCGGACCTACAATGAGCAGTTCTTC
>TRBV4-3|TRBJ2-3|TRBD1|once
CASSPGTATDTQYF
TGCGCCAGCAGCCCCGGGACAGCCACAGATACGCAGTATTTT
>TRBV2|TRBJ2-1|-|-
CASSELDEQFF
TGTGCCAGCAGTGAGCTAGACGAGCAGTTCTTC
>TRBV4-3|TRBJ2-3|TRBD2|-
CASSWGRVSTDTQYF
TGCGCCAGCAGTTGGGGGAGGGTTAGCACAGATACGCAGTATTTT
>TRBV28|TRBJ2-1|TRBD2|-
CASSLGRGGSYNEQFF
TGTGCCAGCAGTTTAGGGAGGGGAGGGTCCTACAATGAGCAGTTCTTC
>TRBV28|TRBJ2-1|-|-
CASSSDSGLYNEQFF
TGTGCCAGCAGTTCGGACAGTGGATTATACAATGAGCAGTTCTTC
>TRBV28|TRBJ1-1|-|-
CASSFRGSDEAFF
TGTGCCAGCAGTTTCCGGGGATCGGATGAAGCTTTCTTT
>TRBV9|TRBJ2-1|-|-
CASSVGGGPGNEQFF
TGTGCCAGCAGCGTAGGGGGCGGTCCCGGGAATGAGCAGTTCTTC
>TRBV19|TRBJ2-1|-|-
CASSIGTYNEQFF
TGTGCCAGTAGTATCGGTACCTACAATGAGCAGTTCTTC
>TRBV9|TRBJ2-7|TRBD2|-
CASAHSPLAGEREQYF
TGTGCCAGCGCCCATTCCCCCCTAGCGGGAGAACGGGAGCAGTACTTC
>TRBV27|TRBJ2-5|-|-
CASSWAGGVLETQYF
TGTGCCAGCAGTTGGGCAGGGGGGGTGTTGGAGACCCAGTACTTC
>TRBV27|TRBJ1-4|-|-
CASSPGGRNEKLFF
TGTGCCAGCAGTCCGGGGGGTAGAAATGAAAAACTGTTTTTT
>TRBV25-1|TRBJ2-1|-|-
CASSERHGEQFF
TGTGCCAGCAGTGAACGTCATGGTGAGCAGTTCTTC
>TRBV9|TRBJ2-2|-|-
CASSAQSGASGELFF
TGTGCCAGCAGCGCTCAAAGTGGGGCTTCCGGGGAGCTGTTTTTT
>TRBV7-9|TRBJ2-7|TRBD1|-
CASSGQGYEQYF
TGTGCCAGCAGCGGACAGGGCTACGAGCAGTACTTC
>TRBV27|TRBJ2-7|-|once
CASSRAGVYEQYF
TGTGCCAGCAGTCGGGCAGGGGTCTACGAGCAGTACTTC
>TRBV30|TRBJ2-1|-|once
CAWSAWGSSYNEQFF
TGTGCCTGGAGTGCTTGGGGGAGCTCCTACAATGAGCAGTTCTTC
>TRBV10-2|TRBJ2-1|TRBD2|-
CASHSGSSYNEQFF
TGCGCCAGCCATAGCGGGAGCTCCTACAATGAGCAGTTCTTC
>TRBV9|TRBJ2-2|-|-
CASSVDGRESGELFF
TGTGCCAGCAGCGTAGACGGCAGGGAGTCCGGGGAGCTGTTTTTT
>TRBV9|TRBJ2-1|TRBD1|-
CASTRTGVGNEQFF
TGTGCCAGCACCAGAACAGGGGTTGGGAATGAGCAGTTCTTC
>TRBV7-9|TRBJ2-3|-|-
CASSHRTDGGTQYF
TGTGCCAGCAGTCACAGGACAGATGGGGGTACGCAGTATTTT